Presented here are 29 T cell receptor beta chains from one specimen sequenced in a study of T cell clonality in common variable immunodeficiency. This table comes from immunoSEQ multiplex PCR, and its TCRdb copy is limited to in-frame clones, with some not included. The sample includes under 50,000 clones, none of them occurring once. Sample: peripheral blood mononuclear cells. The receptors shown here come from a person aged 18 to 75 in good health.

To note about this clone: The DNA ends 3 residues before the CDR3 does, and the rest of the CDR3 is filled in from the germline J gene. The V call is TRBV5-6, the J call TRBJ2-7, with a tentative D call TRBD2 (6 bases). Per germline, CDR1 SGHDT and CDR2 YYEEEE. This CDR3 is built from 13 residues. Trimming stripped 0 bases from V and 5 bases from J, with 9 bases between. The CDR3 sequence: CASSLATSNEQYF. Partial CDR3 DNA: TGTGCCAGCAGCTTGGCCACTAGCAACGAG.

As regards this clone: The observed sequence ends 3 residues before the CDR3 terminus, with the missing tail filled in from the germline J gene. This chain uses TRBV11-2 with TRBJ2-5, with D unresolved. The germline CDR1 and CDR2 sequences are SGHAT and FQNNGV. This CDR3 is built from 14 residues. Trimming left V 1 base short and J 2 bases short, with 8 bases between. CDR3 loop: CASSLGSVQETQYF. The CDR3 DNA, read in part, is TGTGCCAGCAGCTTAGGGTCAGTACAAGAGACC.

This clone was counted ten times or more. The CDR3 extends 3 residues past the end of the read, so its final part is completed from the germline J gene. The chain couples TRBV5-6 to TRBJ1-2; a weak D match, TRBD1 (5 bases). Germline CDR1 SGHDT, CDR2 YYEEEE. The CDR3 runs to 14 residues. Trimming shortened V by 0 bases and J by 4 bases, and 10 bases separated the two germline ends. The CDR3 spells CASSLGQGAYGYTF. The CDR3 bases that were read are TGTGCCAGCAGCTTGGGTCAGGGTGCCTATGGC. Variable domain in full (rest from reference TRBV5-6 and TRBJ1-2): DAGVTQSPTHLIKTRGQQVTLRCSPKSGHDTVSWYQQALGQGPQFIFQYYEEEERQRGNFPDRFSGHQFPNYSSELNVNALLLGDSALYLCASSLGQGAYGYTFGSGTRLTVV.

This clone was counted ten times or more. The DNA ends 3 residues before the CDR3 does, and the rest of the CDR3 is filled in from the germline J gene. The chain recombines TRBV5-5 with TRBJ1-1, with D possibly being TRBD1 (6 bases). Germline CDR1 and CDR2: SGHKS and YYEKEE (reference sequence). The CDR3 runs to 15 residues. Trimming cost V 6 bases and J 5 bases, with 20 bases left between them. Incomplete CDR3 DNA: TGTGCCAGCAAAGGGGGTTGGGGGAGGGAAACTGAA. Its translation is CASKGGWGRETE. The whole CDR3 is CASKGGWGRETEAFF.

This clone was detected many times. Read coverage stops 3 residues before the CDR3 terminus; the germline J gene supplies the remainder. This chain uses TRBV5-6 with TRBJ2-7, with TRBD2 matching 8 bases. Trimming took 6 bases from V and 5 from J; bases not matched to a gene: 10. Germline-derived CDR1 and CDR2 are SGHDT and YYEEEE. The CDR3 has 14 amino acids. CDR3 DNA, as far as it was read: TGTGCCAGCACCCGGGGGGGGCTTCGGGACGAG. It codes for CASTRGGLRDE. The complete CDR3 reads CASTRGGLRDEQYF.

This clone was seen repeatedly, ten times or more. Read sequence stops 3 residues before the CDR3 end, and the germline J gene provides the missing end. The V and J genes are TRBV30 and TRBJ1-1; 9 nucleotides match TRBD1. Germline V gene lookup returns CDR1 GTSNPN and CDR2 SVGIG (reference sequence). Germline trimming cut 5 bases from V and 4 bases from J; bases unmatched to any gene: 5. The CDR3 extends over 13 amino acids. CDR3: CAWEQGASTEAFF. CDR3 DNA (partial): TGTGCCTGGGAACAGGGGGCGAGCACTGAA. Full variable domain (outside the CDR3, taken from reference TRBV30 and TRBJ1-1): SQTIHQWPATLVQPVGSPLSLECTVEGTSNPNLYWYRQAAGRGLQLLFYSVGIGQISSEVPQNLSASRPQDRQFILSSKKLLLSDSGFYLCAWEQGASTEAFFGQGTRLTVV.

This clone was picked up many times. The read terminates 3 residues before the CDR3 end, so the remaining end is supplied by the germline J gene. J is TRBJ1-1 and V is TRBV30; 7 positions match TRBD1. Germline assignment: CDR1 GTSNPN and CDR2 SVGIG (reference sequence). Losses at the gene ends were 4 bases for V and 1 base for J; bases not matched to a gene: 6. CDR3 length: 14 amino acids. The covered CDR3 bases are TGTGCCTGGAATCCGGGACAGCAGAACACTGAA. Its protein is CAWNPGQQNTE. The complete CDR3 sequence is CAWNPGQQNTEAFF.

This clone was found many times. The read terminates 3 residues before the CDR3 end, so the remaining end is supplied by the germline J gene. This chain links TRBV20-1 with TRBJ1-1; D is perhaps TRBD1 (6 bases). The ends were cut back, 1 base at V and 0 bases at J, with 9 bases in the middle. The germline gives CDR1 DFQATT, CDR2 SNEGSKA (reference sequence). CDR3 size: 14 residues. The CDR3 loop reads CSARVQGLNTEAFF. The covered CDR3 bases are TGCAGTGCTAGAGTACAGGGATTGAACACTGAA.

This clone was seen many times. CDR3 DNA (partial): TGTGCCACCAGCGGGACAGACTTCACTGAA. Translation: CATSGTDFTE. The entire CDR3 is CATSGTDFTEAFF. The rearrangement links TRBV15 to TRBJ1-1, with 7 bases that match TRBD1. The sequenced fragment ends 3 residues before the CDR3 boundary, so the rest is inferred from the germline J gene. The CDR3 sequence is 13 residues long. The trim removed 5 bases at V and 4 bases at J, leaving 4 bases unmatched. Germline loops: CDR1 LNHNV, CDR2 YYDKDF (reference sequence). Full variable domain (missing parts from reference TRBV15 and TRBJ1-1): DAMVIQNPRYQVTQFGKPVTLSCSQTLNHNVMYWYQQKSSQAPKLLFHYYDKDFNNEADTPDNFQSRRPNTSFCFLDIRSPGLGDTAMYLCATSGTDFTEAFFGQGTRLTVV.

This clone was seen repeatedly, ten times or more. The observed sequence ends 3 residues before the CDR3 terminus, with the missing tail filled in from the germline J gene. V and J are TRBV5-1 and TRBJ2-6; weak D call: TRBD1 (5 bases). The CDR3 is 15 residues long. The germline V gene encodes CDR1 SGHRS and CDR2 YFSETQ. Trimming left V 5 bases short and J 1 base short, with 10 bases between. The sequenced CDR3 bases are TGCGCCAGCAGAGGCCAGGGTTCTGGGGCCAACGTC. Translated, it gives CASRGQGSGANV. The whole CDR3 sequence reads CASRGQGSGANVLTF. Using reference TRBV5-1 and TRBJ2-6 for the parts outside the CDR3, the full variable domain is KAGVTQTPRYLIKTRGQQVTLSCSPISGHRSVSWYQQTPGQGLQFLFEYFSETQRNKGNFPGRFSGRQFSNSRSEMNVSTLELGDSALYLCASRGQGSGANVLTFGAGSRLTVL.

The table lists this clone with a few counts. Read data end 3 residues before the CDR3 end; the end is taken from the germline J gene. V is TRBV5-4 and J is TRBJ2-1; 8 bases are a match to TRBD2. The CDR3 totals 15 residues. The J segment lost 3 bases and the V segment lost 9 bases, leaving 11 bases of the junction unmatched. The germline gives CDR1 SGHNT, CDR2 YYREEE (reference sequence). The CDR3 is CATTYPAGGYNEQFF. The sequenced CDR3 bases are TGTGCCACCACGTATCCTGCGGGGGGCTACAATGAG.

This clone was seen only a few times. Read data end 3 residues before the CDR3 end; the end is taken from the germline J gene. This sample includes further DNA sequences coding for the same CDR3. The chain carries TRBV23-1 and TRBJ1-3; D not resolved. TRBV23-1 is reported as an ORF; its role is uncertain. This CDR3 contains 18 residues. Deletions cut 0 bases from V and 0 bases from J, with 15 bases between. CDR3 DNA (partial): TGCGCCAGCAGTCAATCGCAGGTTTGTGCCAACTCTGGAAACACC. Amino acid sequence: CASSQSQVCANSGNT. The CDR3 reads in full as CASSQSQVCANSGNTIYF.

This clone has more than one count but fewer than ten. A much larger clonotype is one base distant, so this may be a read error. CDR3 DNA (partial): TGCGCCAGCAGGGACACTAGGGGGACAGAGACG. Translation gives CASRDTRGTET. The CDR3 reads in full as CASRDTRGTETQYF. The V call is TRBV5-1, the J call TRBJ2-3; 7 bases line up with TRBD1. The CDR3 extends 3 residues past the end of the read, so its final part is completed from the germline J gene. The length of the CDR3 is 14 residues. Germline CDR1 is SGHRS and CDR2 is YFSETQ.

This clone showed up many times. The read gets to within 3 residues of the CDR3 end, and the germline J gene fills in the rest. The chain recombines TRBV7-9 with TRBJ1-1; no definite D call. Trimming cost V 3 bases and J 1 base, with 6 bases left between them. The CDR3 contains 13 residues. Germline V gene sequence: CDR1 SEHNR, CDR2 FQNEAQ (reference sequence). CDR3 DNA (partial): TGTGCCAGCAGCTTGGCAGAGAACACTGAA. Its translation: CASSLAENTE. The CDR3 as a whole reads CASSLAENTEAFF.

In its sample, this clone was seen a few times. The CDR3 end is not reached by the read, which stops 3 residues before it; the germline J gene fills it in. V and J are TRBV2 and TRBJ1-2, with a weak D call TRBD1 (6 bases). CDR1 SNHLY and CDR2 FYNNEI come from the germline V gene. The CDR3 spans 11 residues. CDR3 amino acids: CAPAGGQGYTF. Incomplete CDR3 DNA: TGTGCCCCCGCGGGGGGGCAAGGC.

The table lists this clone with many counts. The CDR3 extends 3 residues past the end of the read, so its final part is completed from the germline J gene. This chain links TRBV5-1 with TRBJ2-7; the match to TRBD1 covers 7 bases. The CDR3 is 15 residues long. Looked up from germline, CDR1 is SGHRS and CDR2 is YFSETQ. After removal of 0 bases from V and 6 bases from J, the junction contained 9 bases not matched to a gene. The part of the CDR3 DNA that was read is TGCGCCAGCAGCTTGGCCCCCACAGGGGAAAGCGAG. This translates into CASSLAPTGESE. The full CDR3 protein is CASSLAPTGESEQYF.

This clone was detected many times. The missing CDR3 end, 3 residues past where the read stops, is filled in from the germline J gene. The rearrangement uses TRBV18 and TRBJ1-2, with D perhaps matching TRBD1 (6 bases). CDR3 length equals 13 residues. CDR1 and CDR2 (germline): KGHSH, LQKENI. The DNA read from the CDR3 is TGTGCCAGCTCACCACGGTCAGGGGAGGGC. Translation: CASSPRSGEG. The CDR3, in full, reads CASSPRSGEGYTF.

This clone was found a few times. The CDR3: CASSPDRVNYGYTF. The DNA read from the CDR3 is TGTGCCAGCAGCCCCGACAGGGTCAACTATGGC. This rearrangement joins TRBV11-2 to TRBJ1-2, with 7 bases fitting TRBD1. Coverage ceases 3 residues before the CDR3 finishes, and the germline J gene fills in the end. The CDR3 covers 14 residues. Losses at the gene ends were 5 bases for V and 2 bases for J; bases not matched to a gene: 5. Germline V lookup: CDR1 SGHAT, CDR2 FQNNGV.

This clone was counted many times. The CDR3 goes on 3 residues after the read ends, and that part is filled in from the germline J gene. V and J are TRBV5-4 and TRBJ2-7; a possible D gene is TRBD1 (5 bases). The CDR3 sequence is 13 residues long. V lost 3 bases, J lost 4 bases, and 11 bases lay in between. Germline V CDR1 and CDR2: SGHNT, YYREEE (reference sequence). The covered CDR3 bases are TGTGCCAGCAGCTCAATGACAGATTACGAG. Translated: CASSSMTDYE. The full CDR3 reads CASSSMTDYEQYF.

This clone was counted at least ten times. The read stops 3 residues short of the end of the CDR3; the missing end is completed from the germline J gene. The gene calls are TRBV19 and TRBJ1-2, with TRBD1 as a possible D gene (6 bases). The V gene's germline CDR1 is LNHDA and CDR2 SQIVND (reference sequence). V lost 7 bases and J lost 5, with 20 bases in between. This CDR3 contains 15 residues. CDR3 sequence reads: CASKTIQGQLYGYTF. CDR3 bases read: TGTGCCAGTAAAACCATCCAGGGGCAACTTTATGGC.

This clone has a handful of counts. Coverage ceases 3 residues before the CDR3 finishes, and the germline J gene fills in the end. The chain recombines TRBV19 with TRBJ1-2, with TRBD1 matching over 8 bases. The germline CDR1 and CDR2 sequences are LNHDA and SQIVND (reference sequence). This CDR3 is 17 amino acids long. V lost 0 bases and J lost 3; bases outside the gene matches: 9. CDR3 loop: CASSIDPDRGVHYGYTF. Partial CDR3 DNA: TGTGCCAGTAGTATAGATCCCGACAGGGGAGTTCACTATGGC.

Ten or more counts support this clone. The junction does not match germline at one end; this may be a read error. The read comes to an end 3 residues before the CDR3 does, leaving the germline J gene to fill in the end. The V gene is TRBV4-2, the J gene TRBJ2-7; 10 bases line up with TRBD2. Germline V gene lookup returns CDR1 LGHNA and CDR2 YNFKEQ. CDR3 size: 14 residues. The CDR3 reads CASSAGTSVHEQYF. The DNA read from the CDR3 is TGCGCCAGCAGCGCCGGGACTAGCGTGCACGAG.

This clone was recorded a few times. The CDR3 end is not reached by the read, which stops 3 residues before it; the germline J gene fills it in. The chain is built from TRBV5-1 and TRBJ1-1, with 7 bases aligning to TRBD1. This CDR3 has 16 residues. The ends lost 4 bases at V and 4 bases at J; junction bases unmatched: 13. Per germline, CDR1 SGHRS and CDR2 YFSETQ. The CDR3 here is CASSERPGGPGTEAFF. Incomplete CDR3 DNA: TGCGCCAGCAGCGAGCGCCCAGGGGGTCCGGGCACTGAA. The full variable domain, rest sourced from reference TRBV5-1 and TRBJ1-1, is KAGVTQTPRYLIKTRGQQVTLSCSPISGHRSVSWYQQTPGQGLQFLFEYFSETQRNKGNFPGRFSGRQFSNSRSEMNVSTLELGDSALYLCASSERPGGPGTEAFFGQGTRLTVV.

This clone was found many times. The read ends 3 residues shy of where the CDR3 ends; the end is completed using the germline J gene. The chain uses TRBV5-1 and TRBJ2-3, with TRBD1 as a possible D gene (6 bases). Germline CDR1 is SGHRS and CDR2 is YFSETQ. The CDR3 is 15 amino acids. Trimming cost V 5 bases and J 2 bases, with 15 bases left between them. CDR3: CASSMTGVYTDTQYF. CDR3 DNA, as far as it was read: TGCGCCAGCAGTATGACAGGAGTATACACAGATACG. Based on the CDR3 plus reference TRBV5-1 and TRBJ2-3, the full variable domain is KAGVTQTPRYLIKTRGQQVTLSCSPISGHRSVSWYQQTPGQGLQFLFEYFSETQRNKGNFPGRFSGRQFSNSRSEMNVSTLELGDSALYLCASSMTGVYTDTQYFGPGTRLTVL.

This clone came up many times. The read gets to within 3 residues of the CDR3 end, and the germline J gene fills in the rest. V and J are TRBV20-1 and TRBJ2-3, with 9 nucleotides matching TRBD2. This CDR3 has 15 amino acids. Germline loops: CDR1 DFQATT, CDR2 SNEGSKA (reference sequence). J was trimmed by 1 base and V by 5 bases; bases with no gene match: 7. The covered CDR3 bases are TGCAGTGCTTACTTAGTAGCGGGAGGCACAGATACG. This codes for CSAYLVAGGTDT. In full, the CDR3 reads CSAYLVAGGTDTQYF.

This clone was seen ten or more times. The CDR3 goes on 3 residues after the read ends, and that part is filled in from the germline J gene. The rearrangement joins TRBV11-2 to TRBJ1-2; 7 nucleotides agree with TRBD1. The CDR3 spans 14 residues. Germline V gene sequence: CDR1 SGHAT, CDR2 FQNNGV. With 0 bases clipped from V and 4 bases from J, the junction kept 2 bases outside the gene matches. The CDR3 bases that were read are TGTGCCAGCAGCTTAGAGGCAGGGGGCTATGGC. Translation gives CASSLEAGGYG. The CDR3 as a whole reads CASSLEAGGYGYTF.

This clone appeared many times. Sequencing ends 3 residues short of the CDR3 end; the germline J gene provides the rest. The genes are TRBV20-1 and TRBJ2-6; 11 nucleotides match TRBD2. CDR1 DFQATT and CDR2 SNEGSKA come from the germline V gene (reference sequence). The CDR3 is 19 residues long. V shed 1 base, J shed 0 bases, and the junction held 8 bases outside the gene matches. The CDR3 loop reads CSARGILAGEFSGANVLTF. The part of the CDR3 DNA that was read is TGCAGTGCTAGAGGTATACTAGCGGGAGAGTTCTCTGGGGCCAACGTC.

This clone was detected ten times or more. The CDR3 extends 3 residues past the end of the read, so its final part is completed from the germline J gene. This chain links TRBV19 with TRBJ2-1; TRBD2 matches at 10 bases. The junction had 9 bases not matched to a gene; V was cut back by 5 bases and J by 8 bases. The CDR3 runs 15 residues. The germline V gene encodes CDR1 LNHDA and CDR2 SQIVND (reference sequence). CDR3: CASSLRAGGPHEQFF. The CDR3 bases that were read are TGTGCCAGTAGTCTCCGAGCGGGAGGGCCCCATGAG.

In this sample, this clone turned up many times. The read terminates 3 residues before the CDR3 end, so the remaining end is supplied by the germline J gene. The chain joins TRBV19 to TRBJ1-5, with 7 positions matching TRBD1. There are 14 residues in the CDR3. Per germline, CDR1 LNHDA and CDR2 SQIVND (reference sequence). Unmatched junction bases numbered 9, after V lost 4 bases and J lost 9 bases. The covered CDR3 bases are TGTGCCAGTAGTACACTTCAGGGGGGAGGGCCC. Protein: CASSTLQGGGP. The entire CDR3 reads CASSTLQGGGPQHF.